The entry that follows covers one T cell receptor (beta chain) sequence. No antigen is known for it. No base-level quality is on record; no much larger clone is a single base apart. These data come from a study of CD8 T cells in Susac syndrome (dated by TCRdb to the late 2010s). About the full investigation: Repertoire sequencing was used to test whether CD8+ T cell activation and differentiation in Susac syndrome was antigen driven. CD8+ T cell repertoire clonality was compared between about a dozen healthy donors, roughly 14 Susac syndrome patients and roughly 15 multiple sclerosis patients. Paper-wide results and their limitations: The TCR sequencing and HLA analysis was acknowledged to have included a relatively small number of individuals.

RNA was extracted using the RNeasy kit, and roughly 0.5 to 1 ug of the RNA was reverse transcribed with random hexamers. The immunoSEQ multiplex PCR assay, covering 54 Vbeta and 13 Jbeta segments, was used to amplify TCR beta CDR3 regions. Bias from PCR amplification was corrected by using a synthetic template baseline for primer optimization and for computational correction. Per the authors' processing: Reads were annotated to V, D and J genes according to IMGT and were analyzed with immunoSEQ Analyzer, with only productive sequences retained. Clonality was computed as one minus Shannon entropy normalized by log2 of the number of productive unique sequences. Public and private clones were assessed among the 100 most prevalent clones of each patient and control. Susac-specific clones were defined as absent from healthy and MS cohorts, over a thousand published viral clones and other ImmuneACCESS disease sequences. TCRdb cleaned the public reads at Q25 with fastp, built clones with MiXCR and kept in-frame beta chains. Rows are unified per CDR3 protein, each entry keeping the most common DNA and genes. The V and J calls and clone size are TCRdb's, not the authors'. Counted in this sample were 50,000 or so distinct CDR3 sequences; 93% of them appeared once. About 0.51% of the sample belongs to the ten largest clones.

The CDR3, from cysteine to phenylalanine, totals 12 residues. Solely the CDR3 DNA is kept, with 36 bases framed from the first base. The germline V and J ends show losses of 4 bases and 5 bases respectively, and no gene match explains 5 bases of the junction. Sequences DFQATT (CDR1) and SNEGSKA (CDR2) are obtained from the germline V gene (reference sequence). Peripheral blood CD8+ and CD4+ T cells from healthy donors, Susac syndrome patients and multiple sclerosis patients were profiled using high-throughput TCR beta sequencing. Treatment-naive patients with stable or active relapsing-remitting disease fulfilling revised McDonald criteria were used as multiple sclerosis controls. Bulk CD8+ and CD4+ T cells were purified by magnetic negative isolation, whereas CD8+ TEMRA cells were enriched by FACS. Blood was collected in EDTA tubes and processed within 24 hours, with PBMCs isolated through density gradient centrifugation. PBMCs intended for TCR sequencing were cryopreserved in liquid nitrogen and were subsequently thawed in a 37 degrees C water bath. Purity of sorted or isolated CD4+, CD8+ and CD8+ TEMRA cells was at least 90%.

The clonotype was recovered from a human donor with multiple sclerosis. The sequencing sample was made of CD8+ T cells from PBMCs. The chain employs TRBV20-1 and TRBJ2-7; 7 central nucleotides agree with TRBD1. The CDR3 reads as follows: CSAMTGSNEQYF. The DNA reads TGCAGTGCTATGACAGGGAGCAACGAGCAGTACTTC.